This TCR beta chain was observed in a study of T cell repertoires in cytomegalovirus infection (dated by TCRdb to about 2019). Looking at the study overall: Recently identified HLA-C-restricted CMV epitopes, whose presentation resists viral immunomodulation, were targeted by peptide stimulations together with well-studied HLA-B-restricted epitopes. Because public TCR beta signatures pointed to carriage of CMV infection together with the matching HLA type, the HLA type of each donor mattered for the analysis.

According to the study, the label for this sample's treatment or condition signals: in vitro stimulation with specific CMV peptide epitopes to enrich CMV-specific T cells. For this clonotype: Its antigen is still unknown. No clone much larger than this one lies a single base away; base qualities are absent.

Via the germline V gene (reference sequence), CDR1 is MNHEY and CDR2 SMNVEV. The CDR3 contains 15 residues, cysteine and phenylalanine counted. The only DNA kept is the CDR3, 45 bases in frame from the first base. V is cut by 3 bases and J by 0 bases, and the space between the germline ends is 9 bases. Overall study results and their limits: In both this cohort and an independent cohort of over 350 donors, the cumulative frequency of public TCR beta family members distinguished carriers of CMV infection plus the relevant HLA type. The ex vivo response was dominated by HLA-C-restricted CMV-specific TCR beta clonotypes, which also provided the single most frequent clonotype in two of eight donors.

TCRdb records Illumina HiSeq 1500 as the sequencer. The public reads were reprocessed in TCRdb via fastp at Q25 and MiXCR, keeping in-frame beta chains. A single entry per CDR3 protein holds the most common genes and DNA from its merged rows. In all, the sample holds 200,000 to 250,000 distinct CDR3 sequences, and approximately 38% of those were seen once. The top ten clones comprise approximately 59% of the sample. The TCR comes from a human donor in good health (CMV status not recorded). Some clones in this sample may be carry-over from other donors' samples. Rearrangement joined TRBV27 to TRBJ1-5, with TRBD1 as a weak D call on 6 bases. Here the sequenced sample was CD8+ T cells from cultured PBMCs, taken from culture after CMV antigen stimulation. The CDR3 has the sequence CASSFLGHSNQPQHF. Read as DNA, the sequence is TGTGCCAGCAGTTTTTTGGGACATAGCAATCAGCCCCAGCATTTT.